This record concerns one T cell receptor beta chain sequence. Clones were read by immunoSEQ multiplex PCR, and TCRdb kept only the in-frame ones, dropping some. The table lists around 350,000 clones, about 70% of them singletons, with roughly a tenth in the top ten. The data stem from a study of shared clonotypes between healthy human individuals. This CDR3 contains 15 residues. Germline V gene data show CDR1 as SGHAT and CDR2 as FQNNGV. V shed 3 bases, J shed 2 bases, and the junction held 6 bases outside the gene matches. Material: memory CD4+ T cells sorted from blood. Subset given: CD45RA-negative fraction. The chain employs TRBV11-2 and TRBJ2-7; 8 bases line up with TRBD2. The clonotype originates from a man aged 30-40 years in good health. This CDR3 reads CASSFRAGGPYEQYF. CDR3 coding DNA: TGTGCCAGCAGCTTCCGGGCGGGGGGCCCCTACGAGCAGTACTTC.